This section outlines one T cell receptor (beta chain) sequence together with its context. Antigen specificity is unknown. The CDR3 length is 12 residues. V dropped 1 base and J dropped 7 bases, with 7 bases sitting between them. Germline V gives CDR1 MGHDK, CDR2 SYGVNS. The sample is drawn from a study of cytomegalovirus exposure and HLA in healthy donors. Study in general: In terms of ancestry, the Caucasian-associated cluster contained roughly 81% of the roughly 400 genotyped donors.

In the PCR, 60 Vbeta and 13 Jbeta primers were used. Clones were read by immunoSEQ multiplex PCR, and TCRdb kept only the in-frame ones, dropping some. The top ten clones hold 1.5% to 2% of a sample with roughly 74,000 clones, more than 60% of them seen once. Study results and caveats: Donors belonging to an Asian-associated ancestry cluster reportedly showed fewer N-insertions in productive TCRs than the approximately 690-donor mean, according to what a later analysis found. Listed as cytomegalovirus-associated were around 160 TCR beta chains. A later analysis linked a missense variant in DCLRE1C to the trimming of TCR beta V and J genes.

The specimen sequenced was PBMCs. The chain joins TRBV25-1 to TRBJ1-2; tentative D call: TRBD1 (5 bases). The TCR comes from a man aged 35 to 55 in good health and CMV-seronegative. The CDR3 spells CASSEWGGGYTF. Here the CDR3 DNA reads TGTGCCAGCAGTGAATGGGGGGGTGGCTACACCTTC.